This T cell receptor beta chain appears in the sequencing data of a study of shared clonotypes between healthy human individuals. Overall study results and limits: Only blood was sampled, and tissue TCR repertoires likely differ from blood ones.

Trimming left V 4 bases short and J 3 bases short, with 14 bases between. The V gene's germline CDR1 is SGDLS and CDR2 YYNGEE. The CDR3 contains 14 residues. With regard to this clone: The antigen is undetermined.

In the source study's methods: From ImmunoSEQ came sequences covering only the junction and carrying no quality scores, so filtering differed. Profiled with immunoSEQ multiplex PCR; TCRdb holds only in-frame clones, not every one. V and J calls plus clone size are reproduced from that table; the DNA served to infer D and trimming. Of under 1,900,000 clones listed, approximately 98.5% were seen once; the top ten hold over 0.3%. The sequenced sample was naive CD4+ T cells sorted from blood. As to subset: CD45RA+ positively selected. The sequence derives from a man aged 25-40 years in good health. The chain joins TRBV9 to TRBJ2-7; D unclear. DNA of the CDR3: TGTGCCAGCAGCACTACTTCAGGATTCTACGAGCAGTACTTC. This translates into CASSTTSGFYEQYF.